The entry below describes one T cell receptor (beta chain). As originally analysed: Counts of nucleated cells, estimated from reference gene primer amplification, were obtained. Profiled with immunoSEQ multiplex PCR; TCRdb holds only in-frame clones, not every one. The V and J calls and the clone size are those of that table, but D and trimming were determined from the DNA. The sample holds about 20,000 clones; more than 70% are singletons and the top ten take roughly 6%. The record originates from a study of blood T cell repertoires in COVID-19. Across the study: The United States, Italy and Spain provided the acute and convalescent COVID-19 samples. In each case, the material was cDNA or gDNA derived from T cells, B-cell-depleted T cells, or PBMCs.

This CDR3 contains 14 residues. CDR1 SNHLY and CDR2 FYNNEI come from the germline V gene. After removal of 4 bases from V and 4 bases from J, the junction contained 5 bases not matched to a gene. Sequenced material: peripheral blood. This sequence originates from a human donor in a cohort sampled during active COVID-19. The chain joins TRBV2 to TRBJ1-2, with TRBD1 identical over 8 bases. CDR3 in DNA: TGTGCCAGCAGTGGGGGACAGGTGCCCTATGGCTACACCTTC. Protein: CASSGGQVPYGYTF.